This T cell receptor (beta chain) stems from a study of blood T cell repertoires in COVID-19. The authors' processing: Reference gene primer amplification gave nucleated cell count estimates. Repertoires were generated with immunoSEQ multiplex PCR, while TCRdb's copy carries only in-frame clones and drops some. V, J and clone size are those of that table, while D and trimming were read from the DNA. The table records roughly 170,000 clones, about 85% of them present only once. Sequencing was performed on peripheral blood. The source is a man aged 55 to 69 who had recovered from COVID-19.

CDR3 loop: CASTVQEGELFF. The DNA for the CDR3 is TGTGCCAGCACTGTCCAGGAAGGGGAGCTGTTTTTT. The chain employs TRBV2 and TRBJ2-2; D gene unclear. V dropped 7 bases and J dropped 8 bases, with 11 bases sitting between them. The CDR3 covers 12 residues. Germline CDR1 is SNHLY and CDR2 is FYNNEI. The full variable domain, completed using reference TRBV2 and TRBJ2-2, is EPEVTQTPSHQVTQMGQEVILRCVPISNHLYFYWYRQILGQKVEFLVSFYNNEISEKSEIFDDQFSVERPDGSNFTLKIRSTKLEDSAMYFCASTVQEGELFFGEGSRLTVL.